A single T cell receptor (beta chain) is shown here with its context. Original methodology: Amplification from reference gene primers served as the basis for estimated nucleated cell counts. Profiled with immunoSEQ multiplex PCR; TCRdb holds only in-frame clones, not every one. Clone size and V and J calls were adopted from that table, with D and trimming inferred from the DNA. Altogether 450,000 or so clones are present, approximately 89% being singletons, with the ten largest covering around 1.5%. The sample comes from a study of blood T cell repertoires in COVID-19. Study-level information: T cells, B-cell-depleted T cells, or PBMCs provided the cDNA or gDNA that served as material.

The CDR3 runs to 16 residues. CDR1 and CDR2 (germline): SGHRS, YFSETQ. The V end lost 0 bases, the J end lost 0 bases, and 13 bases lay between the germline ends. The chain is built from TRBV5-1 and TRBJ2-7; D ambiguous. Material: peripheral blood. The receptor was derived from a woman aged 40-49 years with COVID-19, enrolled during active disease. This CDR3 reads CASSLASDTYSYEQYF. The CDR3 bases are TGCGCCAGCAGCTTGGCCAGTGACACTTACTCCTACGAGCAGTACTTC.